These T cell receptor beta chains were read from a single sample in a study of blood T cell repertoires in COVID-19. Profiled with immunoSEQ multiplex PCR; TCRdb holds only in-frame clones, not every one. The profile shows some 83,000 clones, around 85% of them singletons. Sequencing was done on a sample of peripheral blood. Source of these receptors: an elderly woman with active or convalescent COVID-19. The conserved cysteine and the conserved F or W are not part of the CDR3 here.

V: TRBV18; J: TRBJ2-2; CDR3: ASSPRDTGELF
V: TRBV27; J: TRBJ2-2; CDR3: ASIGQMNTGELF
V: TRBV18; J: TRBJ1-3; CDR3: ASSPIATAGRPSGNTIY
V: TRBV7-2; J: TRBJ2-3; CDR3: ASSLTRLASTDTQY
V: TRBV9; J: TRBJ2-2; CDR3: ASSAGGQLTGELF
V: TRBV7-2; J: TRBJ1-6; CDR3: ASSTYTGFLNSPLH
V: TRBV6-2/TRBV6-3; J: TRBJ1-3; CDR3: ASSRWTAGNTIY
V: TRBV6-5; J: TRBJ2-2; CDR3: ASRRNKGPGELF
V: TRBV9; J: TRBJ1-1; CDR3: ASSAHGTGYTEAF
V: TRBV29-1; J: TRBJ1-1; CDR3: SVAKGAGTEAF
V: TRBV28; J: TRBJ1-5; CDR3: ASSFSGPQH
V: TRBV19; J: TRBJ2-7; CDR3: ASSTLVSEQY